What follows are 5 T cell receptor beta chains derived from one specimen sequenced in a study of shared clonotypes between healthy human individuals. This table comes from immunoSEQ multiplex PCR, and its TCRdb copy is limited to in-frame clones, with some not included. The sample consists of roughly 300,000 clones, roughly 84% of them appearing once. The sequencing sample was made of memory CD8+ T cells sorted from blood. Subset specified: CD45RO+ cells pooled with CCR7-negative TemRA cells. Receptors were obtained from a man younger than 35 in good health.

The gene calls are TRBV5-1 and TRBJ1-1; D not certain. There are 16 residues in the CDR3. Per germline, CDR1 SGHRS and CDR2 YFSETQ. The germline V and J ends were trimmed by 6 bases and 2 bases, with 20 bases remaining between them. CDR3 DNA sequence: TGCGCCAGCAAGGTGGGCCCCATAGGGTTTAACACTGAAGCTTTCTTT. Translated: CASKVGPIGFNTEAFF.

This clone has just a few counts. This chain joins TRBV27 and TRBJ2-7; 13 bases map to TRBD2. Trimming cost V 5 bases and J 5 bases; bases outside gene matches: 15. The CDR3 is made up of 18 amino acids. CDR1 MNHEY and CDR2 SMNVEV come from the germline V gene (reference sequence). Here the CDR3 reads CASSLYFGGGLAGNEQYF. The CDR3 bases are TGTGCCAGCAGTCTTTATTTTGGGGGGGGACTAGCGGGAAACGAGCAGTACTTC.

This chain connects TRBV9 to TRBJ1-1; 8 bases fit TRBD1. CDR1 is SGDLS and CDR2 is YYNGEE in the germline V gene. V shed 2 bases, J shed 4 bases, and the junction held 7 bases outside the gene matches. CDR3 length equals 15 residues. CDR3 loop: CASSVSGTGGTEAFF. For the CDR3, the DNA is TGTGCCAGCAGCGTCAGTGGTACAGGGGGCACTGAAGCTTTCTTT.

CDR3 in DNA: TGTGCCAGCAGCTTACTCTGGGTTTCCTATAATTCACCCCTCCACTTT. Protein: CASSLLWVSYNSPLHF. This chain connects TRBV11-2 to TRBJ1-6; no clear D. V was trimmed by 2 bases and J by 1 base, leaving 9 bases between them. Germline loops: CDR1 SGHAT, CDR2 FQNNGV. CDR3 size: 16 residues.

The chain employs TRBV4-1 and TRBJ2-6; D remains ambiguous. Germline V gene lookup returns CDR1 MGHRA and CDR2 YSYEKL. The CDR3 consists of 13 residues. This chain's CDR3 is CASRPTGANVLTF. The CDR3 region has the DNA TGCGCTTCACGACCGACTGGGGCCAACGTCCTGACTTTC.